The next 24 T cell receptor beta chains were all read from a single sample in a study of CD8 T cells in Susac syndrome. The authors reverse transcribed roughly 0.5 to 1 ug RNA with random hexamers. Each CDR3 protein is one row after TCRdb ran MiXCR on the immunoSEQ multiplex PCR reads. This table holds approximately 220,000 distinct CDR3 sequences, more than 85% found once. Sequenced input: CD4+ T cells from PBMCs. These receptors were taken from a human donor with multiple sclerosis.

The chain uses TRBV4-1 and TRBJ2-1, with TRBD1 matching 12 bases. With 4 bases clipped from V and 8 bases from J, the junction kept 15 bases outside the gene matches. In germline, CDR1 is MGHRA, CDR2 YSYEKL. This CDR3 is built from 18 residues. In DNA, the CDR3 is TGCGCCAGCAGCCGTGGGTTGACCGGGACAGGGGGCAGGGATGAGCAGTTCTTC. Translating it yields CASSRGLTGTGGRDEQFF.

The chain has TRBV29-1 and TRBJ2-4; D gene ambiguous. Germline V lookup: CDR1 SQVTM, CDR2 ANQGSEA. V gave up 8 bases and J gave up 10 bases, with 15 bases separating them. The CDR3 has 11 amino acids. DNA of the CDR3: TGCAGCTTTGTGACGGGTGAAATTCAGTACTTC. Residues: CSFVTGEIQYF.

The chain employs TRBV29-1 and TRBJ2-1; tentative D call: TRBD2 (6 bases). The germline V gene encodes CDR1 SQVTM and CDR2 ANQGSEA. The CDR3 runs to 11 residues. Trimming removed 4 bases at V and 7 bases at J, with 8 bases between. CDR3 sequence: CSVVGGNEQFF. In nucleotides, the CDR3 is TGCAGCGTTGTTGGGGGGAATGAGCAGTTCTTC.

V is TRBV20-1 and J is TRBJ1-2; unclear D gene. The CDR3 is 12 amino acids. Germline CDR1 DFQATT, CDR2 SNEGSKA (reference sequence). Trimming cost V 2 bases and J 8 bases, with 12 bases left between them. The CDR3, as DNA: TGCAGTGCTAGACGGGCCCCCCGGGGCTACACCTTC. Translated, it gives CSARRAPRGYTF.

This chain connects TRBV9 to TRBJ1-6, with D possibly being TRBD1 (5 bases). The germline CDR1 and CDR2 sequences are SGDLS and YYNGEE. Trimming pared 4 bases from V and 7 bases from J, leaving 12 bases between. The CDR3 totals 14 residues. The CDR3 spells CASSPGPTNSPLHF. The CDR3 nucleotides read TGTGCCAGCAGCCCGGGACCGACAAATTCACCCCTCCACTTT.

The J gene is TRBJ2-4, the V gene TRBV6-5; D assignment may be TRBD1 or TRBD2 (5 bases each). The CDR3 has 14 amino acids. The germline V and J ends were trimmed by 6 bases and 0 bases, with 9 bases remaining between them. Per the germline V gene, CDR1 is MNHEY and CDR2 is SVGAGI. This chain's CDR3 is CASSPGTAKNIQYF. For the CDR3, the DNA is TGTGCCAGCAGCCCAGGGACAGCCAAAAACATTCAGTACTTC.

This rearrangement joins TRBV6-1 to TRBJ2-7; 7 bases agree with TRBD2. CDR1 and CDR2 (germline): MNHNS, SASEGT. V trimming: 7 bases; J trimming: 2 bases; junction bases outside the gene matches: 14. The CDR3 totals 16 residues. The CDR3 loop reads CASTRGGIRFPYEQYF. The CDR3, as DNA: TGTGCCAGCACGAGGGGAGGGATTCGGTTTCCCTACGAGCAGTACTTC.

The chain is built from TRBV9 and TRBJ1-3; no reliable D call. Germline lookup yields CDR1 SGDLS and CDR2 YYNGEE. The CDR3 is made up of 16 amino acids. With 2 bases removed from V and 3 bases from J, the gap between germline ends came to 15 bases. CDR3 nucleotides: TGTGCCAGCAGCGTGCCTAGACTGCTAAATGGAAACACCATATATTTT. It specifies CASSVPRLLNGNTIYF. Full variable domain (missing parts from reference TRBV9 and TRBJ1-3): DSGVTQTPKHLITATGQRVTLRCSPRSGDLSVYWYQQSLDQGLQFLIQYYNGEERAKGNILERFSAQQFPDLHSELNLSSLELGDSALYFCASSVPRLLNGNTIYFGEGSWLTVV.

The V call is TRBV12-3 or TRBV12-4, the J call TRBJ1-2, with 7 bases lining up with TRBD1. This CDR3 is built from 16 residues. The ends lost 5 bases at V and 6 bases at J; junction bases unmatched: 15. The CDR3 nucleotides read TGTGCCAGCAGTCCCCTGGACAGGCCCACTCCCAATGGCTACACCTTC. Residues: CASSPLDRPTPNGYTF.

This chain joins TRBV7-3 and TRBJ2-1; D not resolved. Trimming removed 0 bases at V and 5 bases at J, with 5 bases between. The CDR3 contains 13 residues. Per germline, CDR1 SGHTA and CDR2 FQGTGA. CDR3 in amino acids: CASSLTGNNEQFF. The CDR3 DNA is TGTGCCAGCAGCTTAACGGGAAACAATGAGCAGTTCTTC.

The rearrangement joins TRBV12-3 or TRBV12-4 to TRBJ1-2; D is unresolved. This CDR3 has 13 amino acids. The V end lost 3 bases, the J end lost 3 bases, and 8 bases lay between the germline ends. The CDR3 sequence: CASSLGSYYGYTF. Here the CDR3 DNA reads TGTGCCAGCAGTTTGGGCAGTTACTATGGCTACACCTTC.

The chain joins TRBV29-1 to TRBJ1-2; 7 nucleotides agree with TRBD1. The trim removed 5 bases at V and 3 bases at J, leaving 9 bases unmatched. Per germline, CDR1 SQVTM and CDR2 ANQGSEA. The CDR3 has 14 residues. CDR3 residues: CSVWDRPLYYGYTF. CDR3 DNA sequence: TGCAGCGTTTGGGACAGACCTTTATACTATGGCTACACCTTC.

V is TRBV27 and J is TRBJ2-7, with 8 bases fitting TRBD1. Germline CDR1 reads MNHEY; CDR2 reads SMNVEV (reference sequence). The CDR3 sequence is 16 residues long. J was trimmed by 6 bases and V by 5 bases; bases with no gene match: 15. The CDR3 loop reads CASSPRGQGIQSEQYV. In nucleotides, the CDR3 is TGTGCCAGCAGTCCCCGCGGACAGGGAATACAAAGCGAGCAGTACGTC.

About this clonotype itself: Without the conserved terminal phenylalanine or tryptophan, this CDR3 likely stems from a read error. The V call is TRBV29-1, the J call TRBJ2-1; no firm D call. CDR1 and CDR2 from the germline V gene are SQVTM and ANQGSEA. Trimming shortened V by 4 bases and J by 5 bases, and 6 bases separated the two germline ends. This CDR3 is 11 amino acids long. The CDR3 is CSVAMNNEQFL. The CDR3 DNA follows: TGCAGCGTTGCCATGAACAATGAGCAGTTCCTC.

This chain joins TRBV11-3 and TRBJ2-7; no clear D. The germline gives CDR1 SGHNT, CDR2 YENEEA. V dropped 5 bases and J dropped 2 bases, with 13 bases sitting between them. This CDR3 is 14 amino acids long. This CDR3 is CASSLGREPYEQYF. DNA for the CDR3: TGTGCCAGCAGCCTCGGGCGAGAACCCTACGAGCAGTACTTC.

This chain uses TRBV6-5 with TRBJ2-5, with D unclear. V lost 7 bases and J lost 13, with 19 bases in between. Looked up from germline, CDR1 is MNHEY and CDR2 is SVGAGI. The length of the CDR3 is 12 residues. In DNA, the CDR3 is TGTGCCAGCACCCCAGACACTGGCCGGTTGTACTTC. Translation: CASTPDTGRLYF.

The chain couples TRBV3-1 to TRBJ2-1, with D perhaps matching TRBD2 (6 bases). The CDR3 is 16 residues long. The V end lost 4 bases, the J end lost 0 bases, and 13 bases lay between the germline ends. Germline CDR1 is LGHDT and CDR2 is YNNKEL (reference sequence). CDR3 nucleotide sequence: TGTGCCAGCAGCCTTCCCCTAGCGAGCTCCTACAATGAGCAGTTCTTC. Protein sequence: CASSLPLASSYNEQFF.

The chain combines TRBV12-3 or TRBV12-4 with TRBJ2-7; D may be TRBD1 or TRBD2 (5 bases each). V was pared by 8 bases and J by 3 bases, with 14 bases between. This CDR3 comprises 13 residues. The CDR3, as DNA: TGTGCCAGCGGGGCCAGGGAGTTCTACGAGCAGTACTTC. Protein sequence: CASGAREFYEQYF.

This chain connects TRBV5-6 to TRBJ1-1; 8 positions agree with TRBD1. Trimming at V came to 3 bases and at J to 3 bases, leaving 16 bases not matched to a gene. CDR3 length equals 18 residues. Germline CDR1 SGHDT, CDR2 YYEEEE. The CDR3 here is CASSSLDGRGRADTEAFF. The CDR3 coding sequence is TGTGCCAGCAGCTCCCTCGATGGCAGGGGGCGCGCGGACACTGAAGCTTTCTTT. The complete variable domain, with remaining parts taken from reference TRBV5-6 and TRBJ1-1, reads DAGVTQSPTHLIKTRGQQVTLRCSPKSGHDTVSWYQQALGQGPQFIFQYYEEEERQRGNFPDRFSGHQFPNYSSELNVNALLLGDSALYLCASSSLDGRGRADTEAFFGQGTRLTVV.

The rearrangement links TRBV19 to TRBJ1-5; no clear D gene. Germline lookup yields CDR1 LNHDA and CDR2 SQIVND (reference sequence). With 6 bases removed from V and 9 bases from J, the gap between germline ends came to 15 bases. The length of the CDR3 is 13 residues. The CDR3, as DNA: TGTGCCAGTAGCACCAGTAGGGATTCGCCCCAGCATTTT. It translates to CASSTSRDSPQHF.

V gene TRBV20-1 combines with J gene TRBJ2-2; 7 bases fit TRBD1. Looked up from germline, CDR1 is DFQATT and CDR2 is SNEGSKA (reference sequence). J gave up 4 bases and V 6 bases, and 8 bases lay outside the gene matches. The length of the CDR3 is 14 residues. This CDR3 is CSASRDRRTGELFF. The DNA for the CDR3 is TGCAGTGCCTCAAGGGACAGACGCACCGGGGAGCTGTTTTTT.

The chain carries TRBV5-1 and TRBJ1-1; D unclear. V was cut by 6 bases and J by 7 bases, with 13 bases left in between. The CDR3 is 12 amino acids. Germline V gene data show CDR1 as SGHRS and CDR2 as YFSETQ. In nucleotides, the CDR3 is TGCGCCAGCATGAGCGAGTGGAGTGAAGCTTTCTTT. This sequence encodes CASMSEWSEAFF.

As DNA, the CDR3 is TGTGCCAGCAGTAGCGGGGGGGCCTACGAGCAGTACTTC. It translates to CASSSGGAYEQYF. The chain has TRBV7-2 and TRBJ2-7, with 11 bases that match TRBD2. The germline V gene encodes CDR1 SGHTA and CDR2 FQGNSA. V trimming: 6 bases; J trimming: 2 bases; junction bases outside the gene matches: 0. This CDR3 has 13 amino acids.

The gene calls are TRBV5-4 and TRBJ1-6; 8 bases match TRBD1. J lost 10 bases, V lost 3 bases, and 12 bases had no gene match. Germline V lookup: CDR1 SGHNT, CDR2 YYREEE (reference sequence). The CDR3 length is 16 residues. CDR3 in DNA: TGTGCCAGCAGCTCTTACCGACAGGGGATACGATCACCCCTCCACTTT. This gives the protein CASSSYRQGIRSPLHF. The entire variable domain, with the rest obtained from reference TRBV5-4 and TRBJ1-6, is as follows: ETGVTQSPTHLIKTRGQQVTLRCSSQSGHNTVSWYQQALGQGPQFIFQYYREEENGRGNFPPRFSGLQFPNYSSELNVNALELDDSALYLCASSSYRQGIRSPLHFGNGTRLTVT.